This T cell receptor beta chain comes out of a study of cytomegalovirus exposure and HLA in healthy donors. Study findings and constraints: TCR beta chain V- and J-gene trimming was linked, in a later analysis, to a missense variant in DCLRE1C. Information on immune exposure was restricted to one variable (CMV serostatus).

At collection, donors were nominally healthy, but unrecorded immune exposures were probable. Points on this clone: Its target is not known.

The PCR was carried out with 60 Vbeta primers and 13 Jbeta primers. Profiled with immunoSEQ multiplex PCR; TCRdb holds only in-frame clones, not every one. The listing contains 150,000 to 200,000 clones. This sequence was found in a woman under 30 in good health and CMV-seropositive. Input material: PBMCs.

The chain's CDR3 is CASSLTESRIRNEQFF. CDR3 in DNA: TGTGCCAGCAGCCTTACCGAATCGAGGATCCGGAATGAGCAGTTCTTC. J is TRBJ2-1 and V is TRBV7-6; no reliable D call. Between the trimmed V and J ends, which lost 5 bases and 7 bases, there was a span of 21 bases. The CDR3 is 16 residues long. Germline V CDR1 and CDR2: SGHVS, FNYEAQ.